This T cell receptor (beta chain) appears in the sequencing data of a study of T-cell memory formation after mild COVID-19 (dated by TCRdb to about 2021). For context, the study as a whole: TCR sequence clusters from the two donors were largely donor specific. In a couple of donors, T-cell clones that expanded and contracted after mild COVID-19 were tracked by sequencing TCRalpha and TCRbeta repertoires over time. Two young, previously healthy adult volunteers, one female and one male, were included in the cohort. What the authors observed across the whole study: Only a couple of mild cases were covered in the study, and larger cohorts including severe cases with pre-infection samples were considered necessary. SARS-CoV-2 specificity of the second-wave clones peaking on day 37 was not confirmed. Balanced CD4/CD8 phenotypes were observed for clones contracting from day 15 to 85, whereas a bias towards CD4+ was observed for a second wave of clones expanding from day 15 to 37. Some responding clones were detected in pre-infection memory, which suggested that pre-existing cross-reactive memory T cells had joined the SARS-CoV-2 response. Contracting CD4+ clones were found mainly in CM and EM memory subsets, while CD8+ clones were enriched in EMRA.

For this clonotype: What antigen it recognizes has not been identified. No much larger clone is present one base from it, and per-base qualities are unavailable.

PBMCs were isolated by Ficoll-Paque density gradient centrifugation. Sequencing used an Illumina NovaSeq 6000. Using 5'RACE with constant-segment primers, TCRalpha and TCRbeta cDNA libraries were constructed, with sample barcodes and unique molecular identifiers added in the process. RNA was extracted from every sample with Trizol reagent. The libraries were amplified in two PCR steps, and the second step added a second sample barcode and Illumina TruSeq adapters. Sequencing of the libraries was done on an Illumina NovaSeq, producing 2 x 150 bp paired-end reads. Per the source publication's procedure: Demultiplexing of reads and collapsing into UMI-guided consensus sequences were performed with migec v1.2.7. Using mixcr v2.1.11, UMI consensuses were aligned to TRA and TRB V and J templates and then assembled into clonotypes. Expanded or contracted clonotypes were those called significant by both edgeR and NoisET, with noise models trained on biological replicates. edgeR calls used a false discovery rate-adjusted p below 0.01 and a log2 fold-change threshold of 1. PCA with hierarchical clustering of max-normalized trajectories of the 1000 most abundant clonotypes was used as exploratory dynamics analysis. Separately sequenced CD4+ and CD8+ repertoires were used to assign a CD4 or CD8 phenotype to each responding clone. TCRdb passed the public sequencing reads through fastp at Q25 and MiXCR, retaining productive beta sequences. Rows matching on CDR3 protein sequence are summarized as one entry with the most common DNA and genes. The V and J calls and clone size are TCRdb's, not the authors'. Recorded for this sample are more than 400,000 distinct CDR3 sequences; about 18% of them occurred a single time. The top ten clones comprise around an eighth of the sample.

Sequenced: PBMCs or a T cell subset sorted from them (not recorded which). This TCR derives from an adult woman who had mild COVID-19 (a few samples of this study predate the infection). The sample titles of this study are shuffled in the database, so cell type and time point are left out; the donor was told from shared clones.

The sequence in DNA is TGCAGTGCGGAGGGGTTAGGTCAGCCCCAGCATTTT. The translation is CSAEGLGQPQHF. The chain links TRBV20-1 with TRBJ1-5; 5 matching bases give a weak D call of TRBD1. V sheds 6 bases and J sheds 6 bases, leaving 12 bases between their ends. Spanning cysteine to phenylalanine, the CDR3 consists of 12 amino acids. The kept DNA is CDR3 alone, 36 bases in frame from the first base. CDR1 and CDR2, looked up from the germline V gene (reference sequence), are DFQATT and SNEGSKA.